The present TCR beta chain was sequenced within a study of blood T cell repertoires in COVID-19. Study background: Donors in the United States, Italy and Spain gave samples during acute or convalescent COVID-19. T cells, B-cell-depleted T cells, or PBMCs supplied cDNA or gDNA.

Measured with immunoSEQ multiplex PCR; TCRdb has only the in-frame clones, and not every one. The sample contains approximately 33,000 clones, roughly 78% of which appear only once. Germline V gene data show CDR1 as LNHDA and CDR2 as SQIVND (reference sequence). Trimming pared 1 base from V and 2 bases from J, leaving 11 bases between. This CDR3 region has 15 residues. The sequenced material came from peripheral blood. The clonotype was recovered from a man in his 70s with acute or convalescent COVID-19. This chain uses TRBV19 with TRBJ1-2, with D maybe TRBD1 (6 bases). DNA for the CDR3: TGTGCCAGTAGTATAGCCCACAGGGTGAACTATGGCTACACCTTC. Amino acid sequence: CASSIAHRVNYGYTF.